Below, one T cell receptor beta chain is given with its context. The repertoire was sequenced with immunoSEQ multiplex PCR; TCRdb's copy has only in-frame clones and lacks some. Among approximately 63,000 clones listed, less than 85% were seen once. The entry originates in a study of OX40 agonist ivuxolimab in advanced cancers. V lost 0 bases, J lost 2 bases, and 12 bases lay in between. The germline gives CDR1 SGHRS, CDR2 YFSETQ. This CDR3 is 15 amino acids long. The sequenced sample was CD4+ or CD8+ T cells sorted from blood, obtained in a trial of the OX40 agonist ivuxolimab. The TCR comes from an adult with an advanced solid tumor such as melanoma, head and neck, liver or kidney cancer. The V call is TRBV5-1, the J call TRBJ2-7, with D unclear. For the CDR3, the DNA is TGCGCCAGCAGCTTGGGGAGTATCAATGCCTACGAGCAGTACTTC. It codes for CASSLGSINAYEQYF.